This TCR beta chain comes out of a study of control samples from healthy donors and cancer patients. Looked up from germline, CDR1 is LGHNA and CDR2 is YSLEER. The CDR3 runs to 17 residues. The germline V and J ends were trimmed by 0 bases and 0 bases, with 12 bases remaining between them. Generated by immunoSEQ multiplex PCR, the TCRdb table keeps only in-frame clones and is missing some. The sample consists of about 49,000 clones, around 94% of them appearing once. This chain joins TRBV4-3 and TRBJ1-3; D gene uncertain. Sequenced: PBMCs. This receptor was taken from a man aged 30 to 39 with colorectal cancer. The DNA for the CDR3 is TGCGCCAGCAGCCAAGATCGAACTGTCGACTCTGGAAACACCATATATTTT. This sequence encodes CASSQDRTVDSGNTIYF.